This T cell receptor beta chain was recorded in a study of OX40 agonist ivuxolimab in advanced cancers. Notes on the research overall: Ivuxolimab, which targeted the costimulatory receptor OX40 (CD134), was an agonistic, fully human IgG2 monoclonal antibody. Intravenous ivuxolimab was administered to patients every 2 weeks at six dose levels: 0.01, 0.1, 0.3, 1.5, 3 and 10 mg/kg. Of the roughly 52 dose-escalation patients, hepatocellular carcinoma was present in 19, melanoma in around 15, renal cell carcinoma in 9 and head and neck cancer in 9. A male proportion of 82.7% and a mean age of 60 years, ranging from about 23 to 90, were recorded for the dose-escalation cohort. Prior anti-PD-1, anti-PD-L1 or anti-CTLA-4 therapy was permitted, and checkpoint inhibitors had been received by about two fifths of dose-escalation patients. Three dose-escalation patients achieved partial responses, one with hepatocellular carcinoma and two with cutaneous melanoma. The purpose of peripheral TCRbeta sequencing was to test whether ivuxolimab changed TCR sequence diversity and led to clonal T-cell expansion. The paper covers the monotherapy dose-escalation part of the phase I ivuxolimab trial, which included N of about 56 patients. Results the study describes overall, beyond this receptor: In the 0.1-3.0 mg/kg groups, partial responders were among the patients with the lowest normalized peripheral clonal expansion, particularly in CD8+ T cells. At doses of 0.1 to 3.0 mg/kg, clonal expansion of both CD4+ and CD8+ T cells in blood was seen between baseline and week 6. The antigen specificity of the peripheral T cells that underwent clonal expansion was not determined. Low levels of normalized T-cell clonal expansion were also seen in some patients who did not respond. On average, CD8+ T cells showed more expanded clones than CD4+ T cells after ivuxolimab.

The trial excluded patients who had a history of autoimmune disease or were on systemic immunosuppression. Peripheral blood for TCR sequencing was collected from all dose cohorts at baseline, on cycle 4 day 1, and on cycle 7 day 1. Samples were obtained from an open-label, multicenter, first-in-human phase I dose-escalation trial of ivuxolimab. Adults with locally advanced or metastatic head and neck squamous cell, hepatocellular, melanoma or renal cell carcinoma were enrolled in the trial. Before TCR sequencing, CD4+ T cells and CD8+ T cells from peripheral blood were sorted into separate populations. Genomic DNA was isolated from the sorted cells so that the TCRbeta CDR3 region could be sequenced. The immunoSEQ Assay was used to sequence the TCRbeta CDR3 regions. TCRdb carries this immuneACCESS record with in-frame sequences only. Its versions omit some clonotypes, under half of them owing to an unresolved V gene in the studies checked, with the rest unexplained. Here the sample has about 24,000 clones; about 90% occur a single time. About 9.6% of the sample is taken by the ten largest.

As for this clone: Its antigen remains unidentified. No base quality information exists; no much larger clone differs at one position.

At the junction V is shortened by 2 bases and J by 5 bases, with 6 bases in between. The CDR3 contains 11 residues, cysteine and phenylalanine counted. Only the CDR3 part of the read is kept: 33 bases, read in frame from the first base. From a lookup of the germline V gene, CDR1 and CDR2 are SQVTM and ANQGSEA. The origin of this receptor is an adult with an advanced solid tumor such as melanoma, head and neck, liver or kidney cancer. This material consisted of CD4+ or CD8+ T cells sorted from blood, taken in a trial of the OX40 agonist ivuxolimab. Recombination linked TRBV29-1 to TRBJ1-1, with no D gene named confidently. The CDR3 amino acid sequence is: CSVEPGTEAFF. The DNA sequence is TGCAGCGTTGAACCGGGGACTGAAGCTTTCTTT.